These 15 T cell receptor beta chains were all obtained from the same sample, sequenced in a study of cytomegalovirus exposure and HLA in healthy donors. The PCR employed 60 Vbeta primers together with 13 Jbeta primers. Libraries were prepared by immunoSEQ multiplex PCR; TCRdb keeps only in-frame clonotypes and omits some of them. This table has around 40,000 clones, 60% to 75% appearing once. The sample taken for sequencing was PBMCs. The receptors were sampled from a man aged 40-49 years in good health and CMV-seronegative.

This clone has only one observation. This chain links TRBV2 with TRBJ2-7; D call uncertain. The V end lost 4 bases, the J end lost 5 bases, and 9 bases lay between the germline ends. From germline, CDR1 is SNHLY and CDR2 FYNNEI. The CDR3 extends over 12 amino acids. CDR3 sequence reads: CASSVLGHEQYF. In DNA, the CDR3 is TGTGCCAGCAGTGTTCTAGGCCACGAGCAGTACTTC.

There are a few counts of this clone. This chain uses TRBV4-1 with TRBJ2-1; TRBD2 aligns across 7 bases. CDR1 and CDR2 (germline): MGHRA, YSYEKL. The length of the CDR3 is 17 residues. V was clipped by 4 bases and J by 3 bases; unmatched bases: 12. This CDR3 is CASSRRLSGENYNEQFF. The DNA for the CDR3 is TGCGCCAGCAGCCGCCGCCTGAGCGGGGAGAACTACAATGAGCAGTTCTTC.

The table lists this clone with a few counts. The chain employs TRBV18 and TRBJ1-5, with a tentative D call TRBD1 (5 bases). Per the germline V gene, CDR1 is KGHSH and CDR2 is LQKENI. V lost 3 bases and J 5 bases, leaving 8 bases between the germline ends. This CDR3 contains 13 residues. CDR3 amino acids: CASSPRVDQPQHF. CDR3 sequence (DNA): TGTGCCAGCTCACCCAGGGTGGATCAGCCCCAGCATTTT.

The V and J genes are TRBV5-6 and TRBJ2-7, with D uncertain. V was pared by 4 bases and J by 7 bases, with 15 bases between. Germline CDR1 SGHDT, CDR2 YYEEEE. This CDR3 comprises 13 residues. The CDR3 DNA follows: TGTGCCAGCAGCCCCGAAAGAAGCCGAGAGCAGTACTTC. Translating it yields CASSPERSREQYF.

The chain joins TRBV6-5 to TRBJ1-6, with 9 positions matching TRBD1. Per germline, CDR1 MNHEY and CDR2 SVGAGI. The CDR3 is 15 amino acids. Unmatched junction bases numbered 10, after V lost 6 bases and J lost 10 bases. The chain's CDR3 is CASSPSGTGSSPLHF. The CDR3 DNA reads as TGTGCCAGCAGCCCGTCCGGGACAGGGAGCTCACCCCTCCACTTT.

The J gene is TRBJ1-5, the V gene TRBV6-5; no reliable D call. CDR3 length equals 13 residues. V lost 5 bases to trimming and J lost 1 base, with 6 bases between them. The germline CDR1 and CDR2 sequences are MNHEY and SVGAGI. The CDR3 is CASSPGSNQPQHF. DNA of the CDR3: TGTGCCAGCAGTCCGGGGAGCAATCAGCCCCAGCATTTT.

The chain recombines TRBV11-2 with TRBJ2-3, with D possibly TRBD1 on 6 matching bases. V was trimmed by 2 bases and J by 8 bases, leaving 17 bases between them. CDR3 length: 15 residues. CDR1 is SGHAT and CDR2 is FQNNGV in the germline V gene. The DNA of the CDR3 is TGTGCCAGCAGCTTAATTCTCTGGGGGCTTGTTACGCAGTATTTT. This translates into CASSLILWGLVTQYF. Full variable domain (rest looked up from reference TRBV11-2 and TRBJ2-3): EAGVAQSPRYKIIEKRQSVAFWCNPISGHATLYWYQQILGQGPKLLIQFQNNGVVDDSQLPKDRFSAERLKGVDSTLKIQPAKLEDSAVYLCASSLILWGLVTQYFGPGTRLTVL.

The chain couples TRBV7-9 to TRBJ1-1; the D gene is possibly TRBD1 (6 bases). Trimming pared 3 bases from V and 5 bases from J, leaving 13 bases between. CDR3 length: 14 amino acids. Germline-derived CDR1 and CDR2 are SEHNR and FQNEAQ (reference sequence). The CDR3: CASSFGGAGTEAFF. CDR3 in DNA: TGTGCCAGCAGCTTCGGGGGGGCCGGAACTGAAGCTTTCTTT.

This clone was observed a handful of times. The chain couples TRBV18 to TRBJ2-7; TRBD1 matches 9 bases. The germline V gene encodes CDR1 KGHSH and CDR2 LQKENI. The CDR3 runs 15 residues. The trim removed 2 bases at V and 2 bases at J, leaving 4 bases unmatched. As DNA, the CDR3 is TGTGCCAGCTCACCAGGGGACAGGGCAGCCTACGAGCAGTACTTC. The encoded protein is CASSPGDRAAYEQYF.

This chain links TRBV7-9 with TRBJ1-2, with 9 bases identical to TRBD1. In germline, CDR1 is SEHNR, CDR2 FQNEAQ (reference sequence). The CDR3 is 16 amino acids. With V trimmed by 4 bases and J by 4 bases, 10 bases remained unmatched. The CDR3 sequence: CASSSDLLTGGYGYTF. The CDR3 DNA is TGTGCCAGCAGCTCCGACCTTCTGACAGGGGGCTATGGCTACACCTTC. Full variable domain (missing parts from reference TRBV7-9 and TRBJ1-2): DTGVSQNPRHKITKRGQNVTFRCDPISEHNRLYWYRQTLGQGPEFLTYFQNEAQLEKSRLLSDRFSAERPKGSFSTLEIQRTEQGDSAMYLCASSSDLLTGGYGYTFGSGTRLTVV.

V and J are TRBV7-9 and TRBJ1-1, with D possibly being TRBD1 (5 bases). Trimming took off 7 bases at V and 4 bases at J, with 25 bases between the two ends. The CDR3 is made up of 17 amino acids. Germline lookup yields CDR1 SEHNR and CDR2 FQNEAQ (reference sequence). This chain's CDR3 is CASTILKTKGLATEAFF. The CDR3 region has the DNA TGTGCCAGCACCATACTGAAGACGAAGGGGCTCGCCACTGAAGCTTTCTTT.

This clone was seen more than once but under ten times. The chain employs TRBV30 and TRBJ2-3, with a tentative D call TRBD1 (6 bases). The CDR3 covers 16 residues. Trimming removed 2 bases from V and 1 base from J, with 16 bases in between. Germline CDR1 GTSNPN, CDR2 SVGIG (reference sequence). CDR3 sequence reads: CAWSLTAGAGTDTQYF. The CDR3 DNA sequence: TGTGCCTGGAGTCTAACGGCAGGGGCTGGCACAGATACGCAGTATTTT.

CDR3 sequence: CASSIEQQGALYF. Here the CDR3 DNA reads TGTGCCAGTAGTATAGAGCAACAGGGGGCGTTGTATTTT. The chain employs TRBV19 and TRBJ2-3, with 9 bases fitting TRBD1. The CDR3 spans 13 residues. Germline CDR1 reads LNHDA; CDR2 reads SQIVND (reference sequence). V was clipped by 0 bases and J by 14 bases; unmatched bases: 6. The full variable domain, in which reference TRBV19 and TRBJ2-3 provide the parts outside the CDR3, is DGGITQSPKYLFRKEGQNVTLSCEQNLNHDAMYWYRQDPGQGLRLIYYSQIVNDFQKGDIAEGYSVSREKKESFPLTVTSAQKNPTAFYLCASSIEQQGALYFGPGTRLTVL.

This chain connects TRBV5-6 to TRBJ1-6; 8 bases agree with TRBD1. Trimming cost V 4 bases and J 13 bases; bases outside gene matches: 13. This CDR3 has 15 residues. Germline V lookup: CDR1 SGHDT, CDR2 YYEEEE. The CDR3 DNA reads as TGTGCCAGCAGCCGACGCGGGACAGGAGCCTCGCCCCTCCACTTT. This translates into CASSRRGTGASPLHF. The full variable domain, completed using reference TRBV5-6 and TRBJ1-6, is DAGVTQSPTHLIKTRGQQVTLRCSPKSGHDTVSWYQQALGQGPQFIFQYYEEEERQRGNFPDRFSGHQFPNYSSELNVNALLLGDSALYLCASSRRGTGASPLHFGNGTRLTVT.

This clone was seen a few times. The chain carries TRBV10-3 and TRBJ1-3, with a weak D call TRBD1 (6 bases). This CDR3 region has 17 residues. Trimming left V 5 bases short and J 0 bases short, with 17 bases between. Germline V gene data show CDR1 as ENHRY and CDR2 as SYGVKD. In nucleotides, the CDR3 is TGTGCCATCAGTAAGCGGGACACAGTGAACTCTGGAAACACCATATATTTT. It encodes CAISKRDTVNSGNTIYF.